The rows below give T cell receptor beta chains drawn from one sample of a study of blood T cell repertoires in COVID-19. The protocol was immunoSEQ multiplex PCR, while the TCRdb copy is restricted to in-frame clones and leaves out a portion. The sample shows roughly 230,000 clones, around four fifths of them seen only once. Sequencing was carried out using peripheral blood. The receptors were gathered from a man between 40 and 49 years old with active or convalescent COVID-19. The CDR3 runs from the conserved cysteine through the conserved F or W. The D gene is left open where the match is weak. The size entry is marked missing in some rows and otherwise reads once, few, many or a size class.

V: TRBV7-9; J: TRBJ1-2; D: TRBD1; size: NA; CDR3: CASSGTGGGYGYTF; DNA: TGTGCCAGCAGCGGGACAGGGGGCGGCTATGGCTACACCTTC
V: TRBV19; J: TRBJ1-1; D: NA; size: NA; CDR3: CASTPGGSRAFF; DNA: TGTGCCAGTACCCCGGGAGGGAGTAGGGCTTTCTTT
V: TRBV20-1; J: TRBJ2-3; D: TRBD2; size: NA; CDR3: CSARGFWAGGEGTDTQYF; DNA: TGCAGTGCTCGTGGTTTTTGGGCGGGAGGAGAAGGCACAGATACGCAGTATTTT
V: TRBV19; J: TRBJ1-1; D: NA; size: NA; CDR3: CASKKIEPKNTEAFF; DNA: TGTGCCAGCAAAAAAATCGAGCCTAAGAACACTGAAGCTTTCTTT
V: TRBV3-1/TRBV3-2; J: TRBJ1-2; D: NA; size: once; CDR3: CASSQDRGNYGYTF; DNA: TGTGCCAGCAGCCAAGATAGGGGTAACTATGGCTACACCTTC
V: TRBV3-1/TRBV3-2; J: TRBJ1-6; D: TRBD1; size: NA; CDR3: CASSQTGGNSPLHF; DNA: TGTGCCAGCAGCCAAACAGGGGGGAATTCACCCCTCCACTTT
V: TRBV4-3; J: TRBJ1-1; D: TRBD1; size: NA; CDR3: CASSRNPGQAYTEAFF; DNA: TGCGCCAGCAGCCGAAACCCGGGACAGGCGTACACTGAAGCTTTCTTT
V: TRBV10-1; J: TRBJ2-1; D: NA; size: NA; CDR3: CASTPGKRTSYNEQFF; DNA: TGCGCCAGCACCCCTGGGAAGCGGACCTCCTACAATGAGCAGTTCTTC
V: TRBV15; J: TRBJ1-3; D: NA; size: NA; CDR3: CATSRDPGRDTIYF; DNA: TGTGCCACCAGCAGAGATCCCGGGCGGGACACCATATATTTT
V: TRBV5-5; J: TRBJ1-1; D: TRBD1; size: NA; CDR3: CASSRDRGPYEAFF; DNA: TGTGCCAGCAGCCGGGACAGGGGGCCTTATGAAGCTTTCTTT
V: TRBV30; J: TRBJ1-2; D: NA; size: few; CDR3: CAWGQGLGGYTF; DNA: TGTGCCTGGGGCCAGGGGCTAGGCGGCTACACCTTC
V: TRBV3-1/TRBV3-2; J: TRBJ1-1; D: NA; size: NA; CDR3: CASSQGPMGAAFF; DNA: TGTGCCAGCAGCCAAGGTCCGATGGGGGCAGCTTTCTTT
V: TRBV3-1/TRBV3-2; J: TRBJ2-5; D: NA; size: NA; CDR3: CASSSSGETQYF; DNA: TGTGCCAGCAGTTCAAGCGGGGAGACCCAGTACTTC
V: TRBV7-2; J: TRBJ2-2; D: TRBD2; size: NA; CDR3: CASSLKAIAGTGELFF; DNA: TGTGCCAGCAGCTTAAAAGCGATAGCGGGCACCGGGGAGCTGTTTTTT
V: TRBV6-5; J: TRBJ1-1; D: TRBD1; size: NA; CDR3: CASIGTRGQDTEAFF; DNA: TGTGCCAGCATTGGTACCAGGGGGCAGGACACTGAAGCTTTCTTT
V: TRBV4-2; J: TRBJ1-5; D: NA; size: NA; CDR3: CASSQATSSGDAQHF; DNA: TGTGCCAGCAGCCAAGCCACCTCCTCAGGGGACGCCCAGCATTTT
V: TRBV24-1; J: TRBJ1-2; D: TRBD1; size: once; CDR3: CATSDSGTGLYGYTF; DNA: TGTGCCACCAGTGACAGCGGGACAGGGTTGTATGGCTACACCTTC
V: TRBV4-2; J: TRBJ2-7; D: NA; size: NA; CDR3: CASSQDSHEQYF; DNA: TGTGCCAGCAGCCAAGATAGCCACGAGCAGTACTTC
V: TRBV6-1; J: TRBJ2-7; D: TRBD1; size: NA; CDR3: CASSEIGTGTEQYF; DNA: TGTGCCAGCAGTGAGATCGGGACAGGGACCGAGCAGTACTTC
V: TRBV29-1; J: TRBJ1-4; D: TRBD1; size: NA; CDR3: CSVAGTGGAGNEKLFF; DNA: TGCAGCGTTGCCGGGACAGGAGGGGCGGGTAATGAAAAACTGTTTTTT
V: TRBV7-8; J: TRBJ1-5; D: NA; size: few; CDR3: CASSSSDSGDHSNQPQHF; DNA: TGTGCCAGCAGCTCTTCCGACTCGGGAGACCATAGCAATCAGCCCCAGCATTTT
V: TRBV30; J: TRBJ1-5; D: NA; size: NA; CDR3: CAWSRVGSPGNQPQHF; DNA: TGTGCCTGGAGCCGGGTAGGAAGTCCGGGCAATCAGCCCCAGCATTTT
V: TRBV25-1; J: TRBJ1-2; D: TRBD1; size: NA; CDR3: CASSAQGDGYTF; DNA: TGTGCCAGCAGTGCTCAGGGGGATGGCTACACCTTC
V: TRBV19; J: TRBJ2-3; D: NA; size: once; CDR3: CASSPTGLDTQYF; DNA: TGTGCCAGTAGTCCCACAGGGTTAGATACGCAGTATTTT
V: TRBV12-5; J: TRBJ1-2; D: NA; size: few; CDR3: CASVPRRGSQVGGYTF; DNA: TGTGCTAGTGTACCGAGGAGGGGAAGCCAAGTAGGGGGCTACACCTTC
V: TRBV7-9; J: TRBJ2-2; D: NA; size: NA; CDR3: CASSLGQNTGELFF; DNA: TGTGCCAGCAGCCTAGGACAGAACACCGGGGAGCTGTTTTTT
V: TRBV7-8; J: TRBJ2-3; D: NA; size: NA; CDR3: CASSLIVRGDTQYF; DNA: TGTGCCAGCAGCTTGATAGTCAGGGGAGATACGCAGTATTTT
V: TRBV12-3/TRBV12-4; J: TRBJ1-2; D: TRBD1; size: NA; CDR3: CASSPGGGRGYTF; DNA: TGTGCCAGCAGCCCAGGAGGGGGCAGAGGCTACACCTTC
V: TRBV18; J: TRBJ1-1; D: NA; size: NA; CDR3: CASSPANMNTEAFF; DNA: TGTGCCAGCTCACCAGCCAACATGAACACTGAAGCTTTCTTT
V: TRBV11-2; J: TRBJ2-1; D: NA; size: NA; CDR3: CASSPKQGSYNEQFF; DNA: TGTGCCAGCAGCCCAAAGCAGGGCTCCTACAATGAGCAGTTCTTC
V: TRBV7-9; J: TRBJ2-3; D: NA; size: few; CDR3: CASSPRDEGTPSTDTQYF; DNA: TGTGCCAGCAGCCCTAGGGATGAGGGCACCCCTAGCACAGATACGCAGTATTTT
V: TRBV10-3; J: TRBJ1-2; D: NA; size: NA; CDR3: CAISLNGYGYTF; DNA: TGTGCCATCAGTCTAAACGGCTATGGCTACACCTTC
V: TRBV21-1; J: TRBJ2-1; D: NA; size: NA; CDR3: CASSKTQQGSGSEQFF; DNA: TGTGCCAGCAGCAAAACCCAACAGGGGTCGGGCAGTGAGCAGTTCTTC
V: TRBV7-3; J: TRBJ2-1; D: TRBD1; size: NA; CDR3: CASSFRQGNEQFF; DNA: TGTGCCAGCAGCTTCAGACAGGGCAATGAGCAGTTCTTC
V: TRBV4-1; J: TRBJ1-2; D: NA; size: NA; CDR3: CASSQPVTTGGYTF; DNA: TGCGCCAGCAGCCAACCCGTCACCACCGGGGGCTACACCTTC
V: TRBV6-5; J: TRBJ2-2; D: NA; size: once; CDR3: CASRGAGNTGELFF; DNA: TGTGCCAGCAGGGGGGCAGGAAACACCGGGGAGCTGTTTTTT
V: TRBV19; J: TRBJ1-5; D: NA; size: once; CDR3: CASSSLGQFNQPQHF; DNA: TGTGCCAGTAGTTCTCTCGGACAGTTCAATCAGCCCCAGCATTTT
V: TRBV7-9; J: TRBJ2-3; D: TRBD2; size: NA; CDR3: CASTPLAGGTDTQYF; DNA: TGTGCCAGCACCCCCTTAGCGGGGGGAACAGATACGCAGTATTTT
V: TRBV14; J: TRBJ1-1; D: NA; size: once; CDR3: CASSQLPRTEAFF; DNA: TGTGCCAGCAGCCAATTACCGAGGACTGAAGCTTTCTTT
V: TRBV30; J: TRBJ2-1; D: NA; size: NA; CDR3: CAWSVGLGRGNEQFF; DNA: TGTGCCTGGAGTGTAGGACTAGGCAGGGGCAATGAGCAGTTCTTC
V: TRBV15; J: TRBJ1-5; D: TRBD1; size: NA; CDR3: CATSRAGTAFNQPQHF; DNA: TGTGCCACCAGCAGAGCCGGGACAGCCTTCAATCAGCCCCAGCATTTT
V: TRBV24-1; J: TRBJ2-3; D: TRBD1; size: NA; CDR3: CATSDKTGATDTQYF; DNA: TGTGCCACCAGTGATAAAACAGGGGCCACAGATACGCAGTATTTT
V: TRBV7-7; J: TRBJ2-5; D: NA; size: NA; CDR3: CASSPGGLRETQYF; DNA: TGTGCTAGCAGCCCAGGAGGTCTCCGAGAGACCCAGTACTTC
V: TRBV25-1; J: TRBJ2-3; D: NA; size: NA; CDR3: CASSESVLAGDTQYF; DNA: TGTGCCAGCAGTGAATCGGTATTGGCGGGAGATACGCAGTATTTT
V: TRBV27; J: TRBJ2-2; D: TRBD2; size: NA; CDR3: CASSIIAGAVVPGELFF; DNA: TGTGCCAGCAGTATCATAGCGGGAGCTGTTGTCCCCGGGGAGCTGTTTTTT
V: TRBV7-2; J: TRBJ2-2; D: NA; size: NA; CDR3: CASRPQGNAGELFF; DNA: TGTGCCAGCAGGCCACAGGGTAACGCCGGGGAGCTGTTTTTT
V: TRBV6-5; J: TRBJ2-3; D: NA; size: NA; CDR3: CASKPGLSLDTQYF; DNA: TGTGCCAGCAAGCCGGGACTTAGTTTAGATACGCAGTATTTT
V: TRBV2; J: TRBJ1-3; D: NA; size: NA; CDR3: CASRLRQDSGNTIYF; DNA: TGTGCCAGCAGACTAAGACAGGACTCTGGAAACACCATATATTTT
V: TRBV19; J: TRBJ2-5; D: TRBD1; size: NA; CDR3: CASSTNRGPETQYF; DNA: TGTGCCAGTAGTACAAACAGGGGGCCGGAGACCCAGTACTTC
V: TRBV7-9; J: TRBJ1-1; D: TRBD1; size: NA; CDR3: CASSPPRDRGGFGEAFF; DNA: TGTGCCAGCAGCCCACCCCGGGACAGGGGCGGATTTGGGGAAGCTTTCTTT
V: TRBV10-3; J: TRBJ2-1; D: TRBD1; size: NA; CDR3: CAISDPRTGSTYNEQFF; DNA: TGTGCCATCAGTGATCCTCGGACAGGGTCAACCTACAATGAGCAGTTCTTC
V: TRBV5-4; J: TRBJ2-5; D: TRBD1; size: NA; CDR3: CASSRDLRQGRETQYF; DNA: TGTGCCAGCAGCCGGGACCTCCGACAGGGTCGGGAGACCCAGTACTTC